Listed here are 19 T cell receptor beta chains from one sample, sequenced in a study of response to subunit inactivated influenza vaccine. TCRdb passed the RT-PCR reads through MiXCR, listing each CDR3 protein once. Seen here are 180,000 or so distinct CDR3 sequences, roughly 12% observed once, and the top ten hold around 32%. This same sample was also part of a study on T cells expressing NK-cell markers. That source notes: The TCR beta cDNA came from 5'RACE template switching with UMIs.

This material consisted of CD8+ T cells sorted from PBMCs, taken about 13 days after vaccination. These receptors were obtained from a man aged 50-60 years who received an inactivated influenza vaccine.

This clonotype was recorded many times. CDR3 nucleotides: TGCGCCAGCAGCCAAGATATTAGCGGGGGGACCTCAGAGACCCAGTACTTC. Protein product: CASSQDISGGTSETQYF. The chain uses TRBV4-3 and TRBJ2-5; the match to TRBD2 covers 10 bases. The CDR3 sequence is 17 residues long. From germline, CDR1 is LGHNA and CDR2 YSLEER. The J segment lost 4 bases and the V segment lost 0 bases, leaving 8 bases of the junction unmatched.

V is TRBV29-1 and J is TRBJ1-4; 8 bases agree with TRBD1. The junction had 6 bases not matched to a gene; V was cut back by 1 base and J by 2 bases. This CDR3 is built from 16 residues. Germline V CDR1 and CDR2: SQVTM, ANQGSEA. DNA of the CDR3: TGCAGCGTTGAAGGGAGAACAGGGGGTACTAATGAAAAACTGTTTTTT. Protein product: CSVEGRTGGTNEKLFF.

This sequence joins TRBV6-2 or TRBV6-3 and TRBJ2-4; D remains ambiguous. CDR1 MNHEY and CDR2 SVGEGT come from the germline V gene. The CDR3 consists of 14 residues. The germline V and J ends were trimmed by 3 bases and 10 bases, with 16 bases remaining between them. The CDR3 DNA reads as TGTGCCAGCAGTTATAACAGCCTCTTTGGGATTCAGTACTTC. This encodes CASSYNSLFGIQYF.

The chain combines TRBV2 with TRBJ2-2; TRBD1 agrees at 12 bases. The J segment lost 4 bases and the V segment lost 8 bases, leaving 14 bases of the junction unmatched. The CDR3 has 18 amino acids. Germline loops: CDR1 SNHLY, CDR2 FYNNEI. The CDR3 bases are TGTGCCAGCGACTTCACAGGGGGACAGGGGGCGTTCACCGGGGAGCTGTTTTTT. Protein sequence: CASDFTGGQGAFTGELFF.

This clonotype was counted only a few times. The chain is built from TRBV18 and TRBJ1-2; 8 positions match TRBD1. Per the germline V gene, CDR1 is KGHSH and CDR2 is LQKENI. CDR3 length: 16 amino acids. The V and J ends lost 5 bases and 0 bases, in that order; junction bases with no gene match: 8. CDR3: CASSGQGVQANYGYTF. The CDR3 nucleotides read TGTGCCAGCTCAGGACAGGGCGTCCAAGCTAACTATGGCTACACCTTC.

The V gene is TRBV12-3 or TRBV12-4, the J gene TRBJ2-5; TRBD2 matches 9 bases. The CDR3 runs 17 residues. V was pared by 5 bases and J by 0 bases, with 10 bases of the junction left unmatched. The CDR3 sequence: CASSTYSSGVYQETQYF. In DNA, the CDR3 is TGTGCCAGCAGTACCTACTCTAGCGGGGTGTACCAAGAGACCCAGTACTTC.

A few counts support this clonotype. The CDR3 region is CSAETTGGEVFDYGYTF. In DNA, the CDR3 is TGCAGTGCCGAGACTACAGGGGGCGAGGTCTTCGACTATGGCTACACCTTC. V is TRBV20-1 and J is TRBJ1-2; 9 bases are shared with TRBD1. V dropped 6 bases and J dropped 3; count of bases not matched to a gene: 17. The CDR3 length is 17 residues. Per germline, CDR1 DFQATT and CDR2 SNEGSKA (reference sequence).

This clonotype appeared a few times. The chain joins TRBV18 to TRBJ1-4; unclear D gene. V shed 4 bases and J shed 1 base, with 7 bases lying between them. This CDR3 has 14 amino acids. CDR1 and CDR2 from the germline V gene are KGHSH and LQKENI. The CDR3 protein is CASSQGGTNEKLFF. In nucleotides, the CDR3 is TGTGCCAGCTCACAAGGAGGAACTAATGAAAAACTGTTTTTT. The variable domain in full, completed from reference TRBV18 and TRBJ1-4, reads NAGVMQNPRHLVRRRGQEARLRCSPMKGHSHVYWYRQLPEEGLKFMVYLQKENIIDESGMPKERFSAEFPKEGPSILRIQQVVRGDSAAYFCASSQGGTNEKLFFGSGTQLSVL.

This clonotype was picked up many times. V gene TRBV29-1 combines with J gene TRBJ2-7; 11 bases fit TRBD2. With V trimmed by 2 bases and J by 3 bases, 3 bases remained unmatched. Germline CDR1 and CDR2: SQVTM and ANQGSEA. The CDR3 has 14 residues. The CDR3 loop reads CSVETSGSLYEQYF. In nucleotides, the CDR3 is TGCAGCGTTGAAACTAGCGGGAGCCTCTACGAGCAGTACTTC.

This clonotype appeared a few times. Here the CDR3 reads CASSYILAESSYNEQFF. Written as DNA, the CDR3 is TGTGCCAGCAGTTACATTCTAGCGGAAAGCTCCTACAATGAGCAGTTCTTC. This chain connects TRBV6-5 to TRBJ2-1; 7 bases are shared with TRBD2. Germline V lookup: CDR1 MNHEY, CDR2 SVGAGI. Trimming took 2 bases from V and 0 from J; bases not matched to a gene: 7. The CDR3 sequence is 17 residues long.

This chain connects TRBV11-2 to TRBJ2-3; TRBD2 agrees at 8 bases. Germline V gene lookup returns CDR1 SGHAT and CDR2 FQNNGV. V shed 5 bases, J shed 3 bases, and the junction held 13 bases outside the gene matches. This CDR3 comprises 17 residues. The CDR3 nucleotides read TGTGCCAGCAGCCCCGAAGGGAGCGGGAGTCCTACAGATACGCAGTATTTT. Protein sequence: CASSPEGSGSPTDTQYF.

This clonotype was observed a few times. The V and J genes are TRBV6-2 or TRBV6-3 and TRBJ1-2, with TRBD1 as a possible D gene (6 bases). Trimming took 7 bases from V and 4 from J, leaving 16 bases between them. The CDR3 totals 14 residues. Germline lookup yields CDR1 MNHEY and CDR2 SVGEGT. The CDR3 protein is CASTPGARTYGYTF. CDR3 DNA sequence: TGTGCCAGCACCCCGGGGGCCCGGACCTATGGCTACACCTTC.

This clonotype has only a few counts. The chain employs TRBV27 and TRBJ2-3; D might be TRBD1 (7 bases). Germline CDR1 reads MNHEY; CDR2 reads SMNVEV (reference sequence). V gave up 5 bases and J gave up 6 bases, with 21 bases separating them. The CDR3 sequence is 16 residues long. The CDR3 DNA reads TGTGCCAGCAGTCCCACGAGGGCAGGGGGGTCGGATACGCAGTATTTT. Protein: CASSPTRAGGSDTQYF.

This clonotype was seen a handful of times. The chain carries TRBV5-1 and TRBJ2-3; 9 bases fit TRBD2. The CDR3 contains 17 residues. V lost 0 bases and J lost 4; bases outside the gene matches: 9. From germline, CDR1 is SGHRS and CDR2 YFSETQ. The CDR3 DNA reads TGCGCCAGCAGCTTGGCGGGGGCGGGGGGGCCAGCAGATACGCAGTATTTT. The encoded protein is CASSLAGAGGPADTQYF.

The chain couples TRBV19 to TRBJ1-5, with TRBD1 identical over 8 bases. The CDR3 is 12 amino acids. Per the germline V gene, CDR1 is LNHDA and CDR2 is SQIVND (reference sequence). DNA for the CDR3: TGTGCGACAGGGGATGGCAATCAGCCCCAGCATTTT. It translates to CATGDGNQPQHF.

There are a few counts of this clonotype. The V call is TRBV6-5, the J call TRBJ1-5; TRBD1 matches at 7 bases. Germline CDR1 and CDR2: MNHEY and SVGAGI. There are 15 residues in the CDR3. V shed 2 bases and J 4 bases; nucleotides not matched to a gene: 5. In DNA, the CDR3 is TGTGCCAGCAGTTACATGAGGGGGCTAAATCAGCCCCAGCATTTT. Translating gives CASSYMRGLNQPQHF.

The chain couples TRBV7-9 to TRBJ2-1, with 8 positions matching TRBD1. Unmatched junction bases numbered 7, after V lost 5 bases and J lost 10 bases. Germline CDR1 and CDR2: SEHNR and FQNEAQ (reference sequence). CDR3 length: 13 residues. This chain's CDR3 is CASSPDRVTEQFF. DNA for the CDR3: TGTGCCAGCAGCCCGGACAGGGTTACCGAGCAGTTCTTC.

This clonotype was seen ten or more times. The chain uses TRBV9 and TRBJ2-5, with D maybe TRBD1 (7 bases). This CDR3 is built from 15 residues. Per the germline V gene, CDR1 is SGDLS and CDR2 is YYNGEE. V was clipped by 4 bases and J by 5 bases, with 18 bases between them. This chain's CDR3 is CASSPGGLSGETQYF. In DNA form, the CDR3 reads TGTGCCAGCAGCCCAGGGGGGCTTTCCGGGGAGACCCAGTACTTC.

The chain joins TRBV4-3 to TRBJ2-1, with D perhaps TRBD1 or TRBD2 (5 bases each). Germline V gives CDR1 LGHNA, CDR2 YSLEER. Trimming stripped 0 bases from V and 7 bases from J, with 13 bases between. The CDR3 sequence is 15 residues long. The chain's CDR3 is CASSQEEWGLNEQFF. In nucleotides, the CDR3 is TGCGCCAGCAGCCAAGAAGAGTGGGGGTTGAATGAGCAGTTCTTC.